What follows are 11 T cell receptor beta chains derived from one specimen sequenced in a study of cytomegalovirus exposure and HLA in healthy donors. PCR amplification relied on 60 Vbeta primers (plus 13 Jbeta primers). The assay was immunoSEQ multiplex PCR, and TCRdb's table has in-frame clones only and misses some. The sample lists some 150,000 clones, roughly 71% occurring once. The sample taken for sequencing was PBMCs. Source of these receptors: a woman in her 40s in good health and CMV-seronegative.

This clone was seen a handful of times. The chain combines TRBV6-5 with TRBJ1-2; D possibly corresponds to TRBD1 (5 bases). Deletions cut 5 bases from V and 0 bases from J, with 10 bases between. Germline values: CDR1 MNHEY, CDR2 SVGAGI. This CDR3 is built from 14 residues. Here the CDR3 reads CASSARQPNYGYTF. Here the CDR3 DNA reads TGTGCCAGCAGTGCCAGACAGCCTAACTATGGCTACACCTTC.

Here the CDR3 reads CASSLQGSNYGYTF. Written as DNA, the CDR3 is TGTGCCAGCAGCCTACAGGGGAGCAACTATGGCTACACCTTC. The chain is built from TRBV7-8 and TRBJ1-2; 7 bases align to TRBD1. Trimming at V came to 5 bases and at J to 2 bases, leaving 5 bases not matched to a gene. Germline lookup yields CDR1 SGHVS and CDR2 FQNEAQ. The CDR3 loop spans 14 amino acids.

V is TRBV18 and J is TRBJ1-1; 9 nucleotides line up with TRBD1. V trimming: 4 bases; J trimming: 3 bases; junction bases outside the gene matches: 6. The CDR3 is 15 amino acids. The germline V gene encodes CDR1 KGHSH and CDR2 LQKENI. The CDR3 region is CASSQTTGGDTEAFF. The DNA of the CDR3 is TGTGCCAGCTCACAAACGACAGGGGGTGACACTGAAGCTTTCTTT.

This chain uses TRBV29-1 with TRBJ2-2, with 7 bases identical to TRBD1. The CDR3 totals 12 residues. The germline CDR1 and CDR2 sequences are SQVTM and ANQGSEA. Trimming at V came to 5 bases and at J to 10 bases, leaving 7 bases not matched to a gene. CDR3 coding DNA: TGCAGCGTTTCGACAGGGTTGGAGGAGCTGTTTTTT. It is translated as CSVSTGLEELFF.

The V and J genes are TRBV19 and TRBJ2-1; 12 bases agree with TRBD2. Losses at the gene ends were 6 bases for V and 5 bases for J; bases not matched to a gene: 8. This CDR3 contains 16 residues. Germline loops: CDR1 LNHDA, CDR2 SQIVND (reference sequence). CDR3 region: CASSTIGLAGNNEQFF. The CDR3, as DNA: TGTGCCAGTAGCACCATCGGACTAGCGGGGAACAATGAGCAGTTCTTC.

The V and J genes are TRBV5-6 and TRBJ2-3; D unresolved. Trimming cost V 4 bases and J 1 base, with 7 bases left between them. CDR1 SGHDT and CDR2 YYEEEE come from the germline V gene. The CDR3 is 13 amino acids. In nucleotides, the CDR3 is TGTGCCAGCAGCCTTTTTGGCACAGATACGCAGTATTTT. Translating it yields CASSLFGTDTQYF.

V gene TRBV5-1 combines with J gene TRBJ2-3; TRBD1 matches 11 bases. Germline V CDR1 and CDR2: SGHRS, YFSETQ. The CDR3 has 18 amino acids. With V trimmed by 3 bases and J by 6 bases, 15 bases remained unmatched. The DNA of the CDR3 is TGCGCCAGCAGCTCTGGGGGGACAGGGGGAACCAACCCCGATACGCAGTATTTT. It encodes CASSSGGTGGTNPDTQYF.

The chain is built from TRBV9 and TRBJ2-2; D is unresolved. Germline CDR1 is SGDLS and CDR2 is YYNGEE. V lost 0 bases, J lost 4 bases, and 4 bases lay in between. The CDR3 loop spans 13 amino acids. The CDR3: CASSVDGTGELFF. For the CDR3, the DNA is TGTGCCAGCAGCGTAGACGGCACCGGGGAGCTGTTTTTT.

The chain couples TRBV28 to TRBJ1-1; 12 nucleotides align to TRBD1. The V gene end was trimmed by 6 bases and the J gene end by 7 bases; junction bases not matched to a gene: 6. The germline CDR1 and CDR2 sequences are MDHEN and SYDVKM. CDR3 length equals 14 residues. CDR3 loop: CASRGQGASGEAFF. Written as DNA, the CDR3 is TGTGCCAGCAGGGGACAGGGGGCCTCAGGTGAAGCTTTCTTT.

In DNA form, the CDR3 reads TGTGCCAGCAGCCCCGCCAACCGTCGGGGGTACAATGAGCAGTTCTTC. Translated, it gives CASSPANRRGYNEQFF. This chain connects TRBV5-6 to TRBJ2-1; a weak D match, TRBD2 (6 bases). Germline V gives CDR1 SGHDT, CDR2 YYEEEE. Trimming cost V 4 bases and J 4 bases, with 18 bases left between them. The CDR3 spans 16 residues.

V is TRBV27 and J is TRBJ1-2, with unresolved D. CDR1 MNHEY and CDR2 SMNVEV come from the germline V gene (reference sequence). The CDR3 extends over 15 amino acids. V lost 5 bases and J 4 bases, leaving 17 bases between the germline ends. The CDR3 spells CASSLLSDKSYGYTF. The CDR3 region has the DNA TGTGCCAGCAGTCTGCTATCTGACAAATCCTATGGCTACACCTTC.